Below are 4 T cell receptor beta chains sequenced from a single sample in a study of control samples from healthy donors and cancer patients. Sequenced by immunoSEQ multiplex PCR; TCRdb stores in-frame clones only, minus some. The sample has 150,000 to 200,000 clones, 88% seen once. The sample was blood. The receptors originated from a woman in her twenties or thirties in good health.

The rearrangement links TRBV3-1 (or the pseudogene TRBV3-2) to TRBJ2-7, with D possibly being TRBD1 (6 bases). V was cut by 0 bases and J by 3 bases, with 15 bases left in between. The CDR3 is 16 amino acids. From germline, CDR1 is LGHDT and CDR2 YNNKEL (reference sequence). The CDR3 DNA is TGTGCCAGCAGCCAAGATCAGCCAGGGGTGGGCTACGAGCAGTACTTC. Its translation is CASSQDQPGVGYEQYF.

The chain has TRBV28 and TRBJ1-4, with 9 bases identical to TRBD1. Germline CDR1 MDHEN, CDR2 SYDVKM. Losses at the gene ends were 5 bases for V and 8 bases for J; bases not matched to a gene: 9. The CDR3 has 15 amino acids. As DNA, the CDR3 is TGTGCCAGCAGTCCCCCGGACAGGGGATGGGAAAAACTGTTTTTT. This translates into CASSPPDRGWEKLFF.

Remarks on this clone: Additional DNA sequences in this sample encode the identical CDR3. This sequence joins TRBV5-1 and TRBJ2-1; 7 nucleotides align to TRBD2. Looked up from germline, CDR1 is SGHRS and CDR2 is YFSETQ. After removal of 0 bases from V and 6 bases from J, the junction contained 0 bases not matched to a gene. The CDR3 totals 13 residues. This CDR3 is CASSLAGGNEQFF. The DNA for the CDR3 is TGCGCCAGCAGCTTGGCGGGGGGCAATGAGCAGTTCTTC.

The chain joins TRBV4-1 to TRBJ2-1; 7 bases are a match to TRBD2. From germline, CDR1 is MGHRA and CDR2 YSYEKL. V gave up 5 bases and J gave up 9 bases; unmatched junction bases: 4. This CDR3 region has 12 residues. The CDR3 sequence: CASSESGVEQFF. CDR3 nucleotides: TGCGCCAGCAGCGAAAGCGGGGTTGAGCAGTTCTTC.